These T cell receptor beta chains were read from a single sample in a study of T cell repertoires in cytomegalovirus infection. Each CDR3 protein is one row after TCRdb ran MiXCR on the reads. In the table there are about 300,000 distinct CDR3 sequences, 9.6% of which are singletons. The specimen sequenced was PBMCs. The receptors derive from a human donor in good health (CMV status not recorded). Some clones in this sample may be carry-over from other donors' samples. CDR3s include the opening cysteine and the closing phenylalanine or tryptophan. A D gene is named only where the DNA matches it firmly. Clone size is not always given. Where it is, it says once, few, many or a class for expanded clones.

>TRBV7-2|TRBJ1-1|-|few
CASTLDRKAFF
TGTGCCAGCACCTTAGACAGGAAAGCTTTCTTT
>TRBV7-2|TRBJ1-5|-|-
CASSSDSQETQHF
TGTGCCAGCAGCTCCGACAGTCAAGAGACCCAGCATTTT
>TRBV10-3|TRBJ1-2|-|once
CAISDAQAGRPGGYTF
TGTGCCATCAGTGATGCCCAAGCGGGCAGGCCGGGAGGCTACACCTTC
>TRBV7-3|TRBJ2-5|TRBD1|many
CASSLGTVRNQETQYF
TGTGCCAGCAGCCTCGGGACAGTGAGGAACCAAGAGACCCAGTACTTC
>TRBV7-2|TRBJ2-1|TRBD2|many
CASSPPRGSGGQYNEQFF
TGTGCCAGCAGCCCGCCGCGTGGTAGCGGGGGGCAATACAATGAGCAGTTCTTC
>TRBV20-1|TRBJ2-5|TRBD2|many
CSANLAGGQETQYF
TGCAGTGCTAACCTAGCGGGGGGACAAGAGACCCAGTACTTC
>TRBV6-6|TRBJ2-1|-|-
CASSYPPGFVQFF
TGTGCCAGCAGTTACCCCCCCGGGTTTGTGCAGTTCTTC
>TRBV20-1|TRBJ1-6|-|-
CSAPRDSVNSPLHF
TGCAGTGCCCCCCGGGATTCGGTGAATTCACCCCTCCACTTT
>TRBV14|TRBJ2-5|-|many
CASSQDLGGTQYF
TGTGCCAGCAGCCAAGATCTGGGCGGGACCCAGTACTTC
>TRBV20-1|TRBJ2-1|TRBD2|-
CSASGGGGDEQFF
TGCAGTGCTAGCGGGGGGGGCGGGGATGAGCAGTTCTTC
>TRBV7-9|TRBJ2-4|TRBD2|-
CASSLEAGGNPAKNIQYF
TGTGCCAGCAGCTTAGAAGCGGGGGGAAATCCAGCCAAAAACATTCAGTACTTC
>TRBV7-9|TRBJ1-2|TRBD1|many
CASSLGRGRPYVPYGYTF
TGTGCCAGCAGCTTAGGCAGGGGGCGCCCCTACGTGCCCTATGGCTACACCTTC
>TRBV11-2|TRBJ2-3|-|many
CASSTLQADTQYF
TGTGCCAGCAGCACCCTTCAGGCAGATACGCAGTATTTT
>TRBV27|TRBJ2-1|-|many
CASRDPGNEQFF
TGTGCCAGCAGAGACCCAGGCAATGAGCAGTTCTTC
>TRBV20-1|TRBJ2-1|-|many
CSATQTRFGVYNEQFF
TGCAGTGCCACCCAGACCCGCTTTGGGGTATACAATGAGCAGTTCTTC
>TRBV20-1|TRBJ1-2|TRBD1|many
CSARDLFRGPVGYTF
TGCAGTGCTAGAGATCTCTTCAGGGGGCCAGTCGGCTACACCTTC
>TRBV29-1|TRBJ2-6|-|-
CSVGGGAWGANVLTF
TGCAGCGTTGGTGGAGGGGCGTGGGGGGCCAACGTCCTGACTTTC
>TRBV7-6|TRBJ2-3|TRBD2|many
CASSDPGGDTQYF
TGTGCCAGCAGCGACCCGGGAGGGGATACGCAGTATTTT
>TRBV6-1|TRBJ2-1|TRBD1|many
CASSHGQGATNEQFF
TGTGCCAGCAGCCACGGACAGGGGGCGACCAATGAGCAGTTCTTC
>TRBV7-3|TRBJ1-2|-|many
CASSQFAGLTNYGYTF
TGTGCCAGCAGCCAGTTCGCGGGTTTGACAAACTATGGCTACACCTTC
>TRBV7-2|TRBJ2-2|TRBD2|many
CASRLTSGRTGELFF
TGTGCCAGCAGACTGACTAGCGGGAGAACCGGGGAGCTGTTTTTT
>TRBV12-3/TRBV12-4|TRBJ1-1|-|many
CASSFPYTEAFF
TGTGCCAGCAGTTTCCCCTACACTGAAGCTTTCTTT
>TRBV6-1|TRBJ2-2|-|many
CASAGLNTGELFF
TGTGCCAGCGCAGGACTTAACACCGGGGAGCTGTTTTTT
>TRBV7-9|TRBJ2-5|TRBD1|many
CASSSTPGQQETQYF
TGTGCCAGCAGCTCTACCCCGGGACAGCAAGAGACCCAGTACTTC
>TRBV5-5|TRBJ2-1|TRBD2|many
CASSLTSGGGEQFF
TGTGCCAGCAGCTTGACTAGCGGGGGAGGTGAGCAGTTCTTC
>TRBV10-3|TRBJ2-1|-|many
CAISESDGVRQFF
TGTGCCATCAGTGAGTCTGATGGGGTGCGGCAGTTCTTC
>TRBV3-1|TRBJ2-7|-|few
CASSHQSKAHEQYF
TGTGCCAGCAGCCACCAGTCCAAGGCCCACGAGCAGTACTTC
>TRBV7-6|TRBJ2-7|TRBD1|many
CASSQTGNEQYF
TGTGCCAGCAGTCAGACAGGGAACGAGCAGTACTTC
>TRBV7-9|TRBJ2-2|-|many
CASSASTVSGELFF
TGTGCCAGCAGCGCCTCGACAGTCTCTGGGGAGCTGTTTTTT
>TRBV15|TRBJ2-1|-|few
CATSRERFGQLGEQFF
TGTGCCACCAGCAGAGAACGGTTCGGCCAGTTGGGTGAGCAGTTCTTC
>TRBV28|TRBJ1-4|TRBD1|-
CASSSPGQGSEKLFF
TGTGCCAGCAGTTCACCGGGACAGGGTAGCGAAAAACTGTTTTTT
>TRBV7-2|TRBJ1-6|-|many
CASSLIRGGGVSPLHF
TGTGCCAGCAGCTTAATTAGGGGTGGGGGGGTATCACCCCTCCACTTT
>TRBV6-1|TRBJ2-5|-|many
CASSAARSQETQYF
TGTGCCAGCAGTGCAGCGAGGAGTCAAGAGACCCAGTACTTC
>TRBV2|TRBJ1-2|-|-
CALGYGYTF
TGTGCCTTAGGATATGGCTACACCTTC
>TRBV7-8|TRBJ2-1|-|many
CASSLVSNEQFF
TGTGCCAGCAGCTTGGTCTCCAATGAGCAGTTCTTC
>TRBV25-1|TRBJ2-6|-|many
CASSERDPRGANVLTF
TGTGCCAGCAGTGAAAGGGATCCCAGGGGGGCCAACGTCCTGACTTTC
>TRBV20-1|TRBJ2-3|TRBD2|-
CSARDAGVNTQYF
TGCAGTGCTAGAGATGCGGGGGTAAATACGCAGTATTTT
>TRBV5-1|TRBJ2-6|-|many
CASSLDGAPGANVLTF
TGCGCCAGCAGCTTGGATGGGGCTCCTGGGGCCAACGTCCTGACTTTC
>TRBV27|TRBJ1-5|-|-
CASSFMGFQPQHF
TGTGCCAGCAGTTTTATGGGGTTTCAGCCCCAGCATTTT
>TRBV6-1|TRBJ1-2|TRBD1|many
CASRNRGSNYGYTF
TGTGCCAGCAGAAACAGGGGTTCTAACTATGGCTACACCTTC
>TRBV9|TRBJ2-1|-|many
CASSVGAAGERGNEQFF
TGTGCCAGCAGCGTGGGGGCGGCGGGGGAAAGGGGCAATGAGCAGTTCTTC
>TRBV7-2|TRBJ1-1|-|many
CASSSLQGYTEAFF
TGTGCCAGCAGCTCATTACAGGGATACACTGAAGCTTTCTTT
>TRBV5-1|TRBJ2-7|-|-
CASSRDVFYEQYF
TGCGCCAGCAGCCGGGACGTCTTCTACGAGCAGTACTTC
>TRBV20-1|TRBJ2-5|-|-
CSVPRDTWYQETQYF
TGCAGTGTCCCCCGGGACACTTGGTACCAAGAGACCCAGTACTTC
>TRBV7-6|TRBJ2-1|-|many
CASSPMDSNEQFF
TGTGCCAGCAGCCCGATGGACAGTAATGAGCAGTTCTTC
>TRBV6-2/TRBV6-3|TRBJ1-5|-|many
CASRDHRRSNQPQHF
TGTGCCAGCAGGGACCACAGGAGAAGCAATCAGCCCCAGCATTTT
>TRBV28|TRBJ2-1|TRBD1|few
CASSSSGLGTGAYNEQFF
TGTGCCAGCAGCTCAAGTGGACTAGGGACAGGGGCCTACAATGAGCAGTTCTTC
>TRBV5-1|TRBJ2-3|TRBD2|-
CASSFAGTSGTDTQYF
TGCGCCAGCAGCTTTGCCGGGACTAGCGGCACAGATACGCAGTATTTT
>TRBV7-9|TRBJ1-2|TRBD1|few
CASSSGTDTNYGYTF
TGTGCCAGCAGCTCCGGGACAGATACTAACTATGGCTACACCTTC
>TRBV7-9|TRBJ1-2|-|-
CASSLEAGDGYGYTF
TGTGCCAGCAGCTTAGAGGCAGGGGATGGCTATGGCTACACCTTC